Below are 6 T cell receptor beta chains sequenced from a single sample in a study of radiotherapy plus CTLA-4 blockade in lung cancer. Some clones are missing from TCRdb's copy, which holds only in-frame ones; the method was immunoSEQ multiplex PCR. The table includes roughly 97,000 clones, roughly 74% detected once. Sequenced here: peripheral blood, sampled from a patient treated with radiotherapy plus ipilimumab. Receptors originate from a human donor with non-small cell lung cancer who had a partial response to radiotherapy plus ipilimumab. Some clones in this sample may be carry-over from other donors' samples.

This rearrangement joins TRBV5-5 to TRBJ1-4; D possibly corresponds to TRBD1 (6 bases). This CDR3 has 15 residues. CDR1 and CDR2 (germline): SGHKS, YYEKEE (reference sequence). The ends were cut back, 0 bases at V and 5 bases at J, with 11 bases in the middle. The CDR3 reads CASSLAGGQNEKLFF. In DNA form, the CDR3 reads TGTGCCAGCAGCTTGGCGGGGGGGCAAAATGAAAAACTGTTTTTT.

The chain couples TRBV7-2 to TRBJ2-1; possible D gene TRBD2, 6 bases. CDR3 length equals 14 residues. Germline-derived CDR1 and CDR2 are SGHTA and FQGNSA. V lost 8 bases and J 7 bases, leaving 18 bases between the germline ends. CDR3 DNA sequence: TGTGCCAGCCTCATACTAGCAGCCTCTAATGAGCAGTTCTTC. It translates to CASLILAASNEQFF.

The chain is built from TRBV7-9 and TRBJ2-7; 8 nucleotides line up with TRBD2. The germline V gene encodes CDR1 SEHNR and CDR2 FQNEAQ (reference sequence). The CDR3 loop spans 16 amino acids. V was clipped by 5 bases and J by 0 bases; unmatched bases: 9. The CDR3 DNA sequence: TGTGCCAGCAGCCCCGGGGGGGGGCGAAGCTCCTACGAGCAGTACTTC. Translated, it gives CASSPGGGRSSYEQYF.

This sequence joins TRBV28 and TRBJ2-5; 7 bases map to TRBD1. The end of the DNA aligns better with TRBJ2-7, so the J call may be wrong. Per germline, CDR1 MDHEN and CDR2 SYDVKM. The CDR3 is made up of 11 amino acids. CDR3 residues: CAINRGYEQYF. CDR3 in DNA: TGTGCCATCAACAGGGGCTACGAGCAGTACTTC.

The gene calls are TRBV11-3 and TRBJ2-3, with TRBD1 identical over 8 bases. Germline V lookup: CDR1 SGHNT, CDR2 YENEEA. CDR3 length equals 16 residues. The V segment lost 4 bases and the J segment 0 bases; nucleotides outside the gene matches: 6. The CDR3 protein is CASSWGQAESTDTQYF. The CDR3 coding sequence is TGTGCCAGCAGCTGGGGACAGGCGGAAAGCACAGATACGCAGTATTTT.

In its sample, this clone was seen a few times. V gene TRBV28 combines with J gene TRBJ2-7; D is ambiguous. V lost 3 bases and J lost 3, with 9 bases in between. Germline-derived CDR1 and CDR2 are MDHEN and SYDVKM. The CDR3 runs 13 residues. CDR3 protein: CASSFLPYYEQYF. CDR3 sequence (DNA): TGTGCCAGCAGTTTTTTGCCCTACTACGAGCAGTACTTC. The variable domain in full, with the rest retrieved from reference TRBV28 and TRBJ2-7, is DVKVTQSSRYLVKRTGEKVFLECVQDMDHENMFWYRQDPGLGLRLIYFSYDVKMKEKGDIPEGYSVSREKKERFSLILESASTNQTSMYLCASSFLPYYEQYFGPGTRLTVT.